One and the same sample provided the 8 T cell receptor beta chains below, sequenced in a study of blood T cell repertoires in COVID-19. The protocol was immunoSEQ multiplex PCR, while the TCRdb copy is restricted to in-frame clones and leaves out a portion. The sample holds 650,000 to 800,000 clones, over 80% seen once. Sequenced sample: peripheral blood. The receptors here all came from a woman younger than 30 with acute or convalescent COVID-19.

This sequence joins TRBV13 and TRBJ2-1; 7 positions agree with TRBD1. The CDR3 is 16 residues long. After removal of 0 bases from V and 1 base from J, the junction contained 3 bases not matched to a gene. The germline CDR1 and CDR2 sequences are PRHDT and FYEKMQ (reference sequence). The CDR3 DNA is TGTGCCAGCAGCTTAGGTGGGGACAGATCCTACAATGAGCAGTTCTTC. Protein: CASSLGGDRSYNEQFF.

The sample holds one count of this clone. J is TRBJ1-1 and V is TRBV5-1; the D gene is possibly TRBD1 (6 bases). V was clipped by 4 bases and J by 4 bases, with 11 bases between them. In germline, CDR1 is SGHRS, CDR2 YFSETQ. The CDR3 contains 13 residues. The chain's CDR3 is CASSRDRLTEAFF. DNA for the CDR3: TGCGCCAGCAGCCGTGACAGGCTCACTGAAGCTTTCTTT.

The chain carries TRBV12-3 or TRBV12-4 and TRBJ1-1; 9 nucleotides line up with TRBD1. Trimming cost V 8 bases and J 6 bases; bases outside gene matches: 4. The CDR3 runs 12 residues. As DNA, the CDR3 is TGTGCCAGCGAGGACAGGGGAGCTGAAGCTTTCTTT. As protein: CASEDRGAEAFF.

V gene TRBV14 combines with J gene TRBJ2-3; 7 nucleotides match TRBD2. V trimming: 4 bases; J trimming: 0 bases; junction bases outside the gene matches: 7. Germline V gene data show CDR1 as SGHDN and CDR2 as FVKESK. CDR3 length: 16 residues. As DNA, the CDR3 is TGTGCCAGCAGCCCCCTAGCGGAGATGAGCACAGATACGCAGTATTTT. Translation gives CASSPLAEMSTDTQYF. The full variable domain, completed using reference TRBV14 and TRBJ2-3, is EAGVTQFPSHSVIEKGQTVTLRCDPISGHDNLYWYRRVMGKEIKFLLHFVKESKQDESGMPNNRFLAERTGGTYSTLKVQPAELEDSGVYFCASSPLAEMSTDTQYFGPGTRLTVL.

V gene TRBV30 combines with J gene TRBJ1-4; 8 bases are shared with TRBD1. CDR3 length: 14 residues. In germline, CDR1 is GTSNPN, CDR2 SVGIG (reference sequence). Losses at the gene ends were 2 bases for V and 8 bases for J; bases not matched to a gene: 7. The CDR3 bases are TGTGCCTGGAGTTATGACAGGGGAGGAGAAAAACTGTTTTTT. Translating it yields CAWSYDRGGEKLFF.

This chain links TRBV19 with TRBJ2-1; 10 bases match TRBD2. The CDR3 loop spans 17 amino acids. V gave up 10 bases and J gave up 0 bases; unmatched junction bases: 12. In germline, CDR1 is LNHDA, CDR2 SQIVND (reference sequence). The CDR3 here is CATSWTSGDRSYNEQFF. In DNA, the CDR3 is TGTGCCACCTCGTGGACTAGCGGTGACCGCTCCTACAATGAGCAGTTCTTC.

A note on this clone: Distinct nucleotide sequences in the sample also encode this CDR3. The CDR3 spells CASSIGGGSETQYF. CDR3 coding DNA: TGTGCCAGTAGTATAGGGGGCGGCTCGGAGACCCAGTACTTC. The chain recombines TRBV19 with TRBJ2-5; TRBD1 might be the D (5 bases). Germline V gene lookup returns CDR1 LNHDA and CDR2 SQIVND (reference sequence). V lost 1 base, J lost 5 bases, and 11 bases lay in between. The CDR3 has 14 residues.

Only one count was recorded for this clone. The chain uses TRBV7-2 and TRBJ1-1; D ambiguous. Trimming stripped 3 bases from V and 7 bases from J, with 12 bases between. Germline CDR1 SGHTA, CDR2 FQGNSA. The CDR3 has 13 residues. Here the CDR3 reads CASSFLRGNEAFF. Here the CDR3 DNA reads TGTGCCAGCAGCTTCCTACGGGGAAATGAAGCTTTCTTT.